This T cell receptor beta chain was sequenced for a study of blood T cell repertoires in COVID-19. Across the whole study: Whether acute or convalescent, the COVID-19 samples came from the United States, Italy and Spain. In each case, the material was cDNA or gDNA derived from T cells, B-cell-depleted T cells, or PBMCs.

As originally analysed: Cell counts per sample came from amplifying reference gene primers. The table came from immunoSEQ multiplex PCR; TCRdb's copy has only in-frame clones and leaves some out. V, J and clone size are taken as reported in that table, and D and trimming were inferred from the DNA itself. The sample lists a few hundred thousand clones; approximately 85% were seen once. V lost 3 bases and J 2 bases, leaving 4 bases between the germline ends. CDR1 and CDR2 (germline): SGDLS, YYNGEE. The CDR3 runs to 12 residues. The sample comprised peripheral blood. This chain uses TRBV9 with TRBJ2-3; D remains unclear. The clonotype originates from a woman aged 25-40 years with acute or convalescent COVID-19. The CDR3 bases are TGTGCCAGCAGCGCCCTCACAGATACGCAGTATTTT. Translating gives CASSALTDTQYF.